Listed below are T cell receptor beta chains from one sample, sequenced in a study of T cell changes during pregnancy in multiple sclerosis. Some clones are missing from TCRdb's copy, which holds only in-frame ones; the method was immunoSEQ multiplex PCR. This table holds about 40,000 clones, around 90% found once. This material consisted of CD4+ T cells from peripheral blood mononuclear cells, taken before pregnancy. Receptor source: a female donor with multiple sclerosis, enrolled in a pregnancy study. Both conserved end residues are part of each CDR3. A D gene is named only where the DNA matches it firmly. Size is omitted from some rows. Given values are once, few, many or a class for expanded clones.

len,v_gene,j_gene,d_gene,abundance,CDR3aa,CDR3nt
15,TRBV7-6,TRBJ2-3,NA,NA,CASSLSPAGTDTQYF,TGTGCCAGCAGCTTATCACCCGCGGGCACAGATACGCAGTATTTT
11,TRBV2,TRBJ2-7,NA,NA,CASSDNDEQYF,TGTGCCAGCAGCGACAACGACGAGCAGTACTTC
19,TRBV5-1,TRBJ2-4,TRBD1,NA,CASSLVTPQGAGAKNIQYF,TGCGCCAGCAGCTTGGTGACCCCACAGGGGGCCGGAGCCAAAAACATTCAGTACTTC
13,TRBV30,TRBJ1-1,TRBD1,once,CAWSAGGNTEAFF,TGTGCCTGGAGTGCAGGGGGGAACACTGAAGCTTTCTTT
14,TRBV28,TRBJ2-7,NA,NA,CASSTFEVGYEQYF,TGTGCCAGCAGCACCTTCGAGGTCGGCTACGAGCAGTACTTC
12,TRBV5-8,TRBJ1-2,NA,NA,CASSRYSYGYTF,TGTGCCAGCAGCCGATACAGCTATGGCTACACCTTC
15,TRBV28,TRBJ1-5,NA,once,CASRAIGQPNQPQHF,TGTGCCAGCAGGGCGATCGGACAGCCCAATCAGCCCCAGCATTTT
12,TRBV7-2,TRBJ1-1,NA,NA,CASSLEDRKAFF,TGTGCCAGCAGCTTAGAAGACAGAAAAGCTTTCTTT
16,TRBV5-5,TRBJ1-5,TRBD1,NA,CASSLGFRGGNQPQHF,TGTGCCAGCAGCTTGGGATTCAGGGGGGGCAATCAGCCCCAGCATTTT
16,TRBV10-3,TRBJ2-2,TRBD1,NA,CATGEGRDRGTGELFF,TGTGCCACCGGGGAGGGACGGGACAGGGGAACCGGGGAGCTGTTTTTT
16,TRBV15,TRBJ2-7,TRBD2,NA,CATSRDRGGYSYEQYF,TGTGCCACCAGCAGAGACCGGGGGGGTTACTCCTACGAGCAGTACTTC
14,TRBV10-3,TRBJ2-7,TRBD1,NA,CAIKRGTGTDEQYF,TGTGCCATCAAAAGGGGGACAGGGACCGACGAGCAGTACTTC
14,TRBV10-2,TRBJ2-7,NA,NA,CASQRWLLAYEQYF,TGCGCCAGCCAACGCTGGTTACTAGCCTACGAGCAGTACTTC
14,TRBV2,TRBJ1-1,NA,once,CASSVLDTNTEAFF,TGTGCCAGCAGTGTTTTGGACACGAACACTGAAGCTTTCTTT
13,TRBV2,TRBJ1-3,NA,NA,CASMQGTGNTIYF,TGTGCCAGCATGCAGGGAACTGGAAACACCATATATTTT
18,TRBV7-9,TRBJ2-4,NA,NA,CASSSRVLQGQLGDIQYF,TGTGCCAGCAGCTCTAGGGTCCTTCAGGGGCAACTTGGGGACATTCAGTACTTC
14,TRBV9,TRBJ2-7,NA,NA,CASSTDILSHEQYF,TGTGCCAGCAGCACAGACATCCTCTCCCACGAGCAGTACTTC
14,TRBV2,TRBJ1-6,NA,NA,CASRLGGLSSPLHF,TGTGCCAGCAGGTTGGGGGGGCTAAGTTCACCCCTCCACTTT
15,TRBV9,TRBJ2-3,NA,NA,CASSALTSSTDTQYF,TGTGCCAGCAGCGCCCTTACTTCTAGCACAGATACGCAGTATTTT
13,TRBV2,TRBJ1-1,NA,NA,CASSGLGRTEAFF,TGTGCCAGCAGTGGTTTGGGGCGCACTGAAGCTTTCTTT
14,TRBV15,TRBJ1-2,TRBD1,NA,CATSRLGTDYGYTF,TGTGCCACCAGCCGACTAGGGACAGACTATGGCTACACCTTC
14,TRBV30,TRBJ2-4,TRBD2,NA,CAWSPGGTKNIQYF,TGTGCCTGGTCCCCGGGAGGGACCAAAAACATTCAGTACTTC
15,TRBV6-6,TRBJ2-7,NA,NA,CAIKRSGEVTYEQYF,TGTGCCATTAAACGCTCGGGGGAAGTAACCTACGAGCAGTACTTC
14,TRBV7-2,TRBJ1-4,NA,NA,CASSLVGGWEKLFF,TGTGCCAGCAGCTTAGTGGGGGGTTGGGAAAAACTGTTTTTT
15,TRBV19,TRBJ2-7,TRBD1,NA,CASSSGQGQPYEQYF,TGTGCCAGTAGTTCGGGACAGGGGCAACCCTACGAGCAGTACTTC
15,TRBV6-1,TRBJ2-1,TRBD2,NA,CASSVLRGAYNEQFF,TGTGCCAGCAGTGTTCTGCGGGGGGCCTACAATGAGCAGTTCTTC
16,TRBV5-1,TRBJ1-1,NA,few,CASSLGVQLGRAEAFF,TGCGCCAGCAGCTTGGGCGTTCAATTGGGGAGAGCTGAAGCTTTCTTT
14,TRBV5-4,TRBJ1-2,TRBD1,NA,CASSFGQGFYGYTF,TGTGCCAGCAGCTTTGGACAGGGATTTTATGGCTACACCTTC
13,TRBV10-3,TRBJ1-1,NA,medium-sized,CAISEGSHTEAFF,TGTGCCATCAGTGAGGGCAGTCACACTGAAGCTTTCTTT
14,TRBV5-1,TRBJ2-7,NA,once,CASSQRGFAYEQYF,TGCGCCAGCAGCCAAAGGGGATTCGCCTACGAGCAGTACTTC
16,TRBV5-1,TRBJ2-5,TRBD2,NA,CASSLGGLAVQETQYF,TGCGCCAGCAGCCTCGGGGGACTAGCGGTCCAAGAGACCCAGTACTTC
14,TRBV7-9,TRBJ1-5,NA,NA,CASSLADSYQPQHF,TGTGCCAGCAGCTTAGCGGACAGTTATCAGCCCCAGCATTTT
11,TRBV30,TRBJ1-2,NA,NA,CAWSDVRGYTF,TGTGCCTGGAGCGACGTCAGGGGCTACACCTTC
13,TRBV6-1,TRBJ1-1,NA,NA,CASSDHWNTEAFF,TGTGCCAGCAGTGACCACTGGAACACTGAAGCTTTCTTT
12,TRBV11-2,TRBJ1-5,NA,NA,CASSLGGQPQHF,TGTGCCAGCAGCCTGGGCGGGCAGCCCCAGCATTTT
13,TRBV10-3,TRBJ1-1,NA,few,CAISSQGFTEAFF,TGTGCCATCAGTAGTCAGGGATTCACTGAAGCTTTCTTT
17,TRBV7-3,TRBJ2-1,TRBD2,NA,CASSFRPGRGGRNEQFF,TGTGCCAGCAGCTTTCGTCCCGGGCGGGGGGGCAGGAATGAGCAGTTCTTC
15,TRBV6-6,TRBJ2-3,NA,NA,CASSYPGQLTDTQYF,TGTGCCAGCAGTTACCCCGGACAGCTCACAGATACGCAGTATTTT
14,TRBV6-5,TRBJ1-1,NA,NA,CASSYLGGNTEAFF,TGTGCCAGCAGTTACTTAGGGGGTAACACTGAAGCTTTCTTT
12,TRBV6-5,TRBJ1-2,TRBD1,NA,CASRSDRGGNTF,TGTGCCAGCAGATCAGACAGGGGGGGAAACACCTTC
14,TRBV5-1,TRBJ1-2,NA,NA,CASSVQGLNYGYTF,TGCGCCAGCAGCGTCCAGGGCCTCAACTATGGCTACACCTTC
12,TRBV2,TRBJ2-1,TRBD1,NA,CASHTGVNEQFF,TGTGCCAGCCACACAGGGGTGAATGAGCAGTTCTTC
18,TRBV5-4,TRBJ2-5,TRBD1,NA,CASSRGTGGPHSQETQYF,TGTGCCAGCAGCCGCGGGACAGGGGGTCCACATAGCCAAGAGACCCAGTACTTC
12,TRBV6-1,TRBJ1-1,NA,NA,CASTEHGTEAFF,TGTGCCAGCACCGAACATGGCACTGAAGCTTTCTTT
17,TRBV5-1,TRBJ2-7,TRBD1,NA,CASSLFGMGQGRNEQYF,TGCGCCAGCAGTCTTTTTGGGATGGGACAGGGGAGGAACGAGCAGTACTTC
15,TRBV7-9,TRBJ2-5,TRBD2,NA,CASSLKRGGLETQYF,TGTGCCAGCAGCTTAAAGCGGGGGGGCTTAGAGACCCAGTACTTC
14,TRBV11-2,TRBJ1-1,NA,NA,CASSLLGSVTEAFF,TGTGCCAGCAGCCTCCTCGGTAGCGTCACTGAAGCTTTCTTT
15,TRBV30,TRBJ1-2,TRBD1,NA,CAWSPDHRDRGGYTF,TGTGCCTGGAGTCCCGACCACCGGGACAGGGGAGGCTACACCTTC
16,TRBV21-1,TRBJ2-7,NA,once,CASSKALSTTGYGQYF,TGTGCCAGCAGCAAAGCCCTATCCACGACCGGGTACGGGCAGTACTTC
16,TRBV4-1,TRBJ1-3,NA,NA,CASSPIRGREGYTIYF,TGCGCCAGCAGCCCGATAAGGGGCAGGGAGGGGTACACCATATATTTT
14,TRBV10-2,TRBJ1-2,TRBD1,NA,CASNGDRVLYGYTF,TGCGCCAGCAACGGGGACAGGGTTCTTTATGGCTACACCTTC
14,TRBV7-2,TRBJ1-3,NA,NA,CASSLASSGNTIYF,TGTGCCAGCAGCTTAGCGAGCTCTGGAAACACCATATATTTT
13,TRBV19,TRBJ1-4,NA,NA,CASSSRTQEKLFF,TGTGCCAGTAGTTCCAGGACACAGGAAAAACTGTTTTTT
15,TRBV7-2,TRBJ1-2,TRBD1,NA,CASSPATGRSYGYTF,TGTGCCAGCAGCCCCGCGACAGGGAGGAGCTATGGCTACACCTTC
14,TRBV29-1,TRBJ2-7,TRBD2,once,CSEELAGVLYEQYF,TGCAGCGAGGAGCTAGCGGGGGTACTCTACGAGCAGTACTTC